This entry lists 29 T cell receptor beta chains sequenced from one sample in a study of control samples from healthy donors and cancer patients. Some clones are missing from TCRdb's copy, which holds only in-frame ones; the method was immunoSEQ multiplex PCR. The sample holds almost 85,000 clones, 85% to 95% seen once. The sequenced material came from blood. Every receptor here comes from a woman younger than 30 in good health.

V usage is TRBV5-6 and J usage is TRBJ2-1; TRBD1 or TRBD2 may be the D gene (6 bases each). The CDR3 is 15 residues long. V gave up 2 bases and J gave up 4 bases, with 13 bases separating them. Germline CDR1 reads SGHDT; CDR2 reads YYEEEE. CDR3 residues: CASSFFRGGYNEQFF. DNA of the CDR3: TGTGCCAGCAGCTTTTTCAGGGGAGGTTACAATGAGCAGTTCTTC.

The V gene is TRBV27, the J gene TRBJ2-2; D gene ambiguous. The V end was cut by 3 bases, the J end by 3 bases, with 14 bases between. Germline CDR1 is MNHEY and CDR2 is SMNVEV (reference sequence). The CDR3 is 16 residues long. CDR3 in amino acids: CASSFLAVKDTGELFF. Here the CDR3 DNA reads TGTGCCAGCAGTTTCCTGGCAGTCAAGGACACCGGGGAGCTGTTTTTT.

J is TRBJ2-3 and V is TRBV11-3; TRBD2 matches 7 bases. The V segment lost 1 base and the J segment 0 bases; nucleotides outside the gene matches: 1. CDR3 length equals 15 residues. CDR1 and CDR2 from the germline V gene are SGHNT and YENEEA. The DNA for the CDR3 is TGTGCCAGCAGCTTAGGCGGGGGTAGCACAGATACGCAGTATTTT. Protein sequence: CASSLGGGSTDTQYF.

The count of this clone is one. This sequence joins TRBV7-2 and TRBJ2-3; TRBD2 matches 9 bases. The trim removed 4 bases at V and 0 bases at J, leaving 11 bases unmatched. The CDR3 sequence is 18 residues long. Looked up from germline, CDR1 is SGHTA and CDR2 is FQGNSA. CDR3 region: CASSSQPLLAGSTDTQYF. In nucleotides, the CDR3 is TGTGCCAGCAGCTCCCAACCCCTCCTAGCGGGGAGCACAGATACGCAGTATTTT.

This rearrangement joins TRBV19 to TRBJ1-5; D is perhaps TRBD1 (6 bases). Germline loops: CDR1 LNHDA, CDR2 SQIVND (reference sequence). Trimming removed 5 bases from V and 7 bases from J, with 12 bases in between. This CDR3 is 13 amino acids long. The CDR3 nucleotides are TGTGCCAGTAGTCTAGGACAGATGCAGCCCCAGCATTTT. Protein: CASSLGQMQPQHF.

V is TRBV4-1 and J is TRBJ2-3; the match to TRBD1 covers 9 bases. Germline V gene sequence: CDR1 MGHRA, CDR2 YSYEKL. There are 18 residues in the CDR3. The V and J ends lost 1 base and 0 bases, in that order; junction bases with no gene match: 8. CDR3 loop: CASSQAPTGGASTDTQYF. CDR3 coding DNA: TGCGCCAGCAGCCAAGCCCCGACAGGGGGTGCTAGCACAGATACGCAGTATTTT.

The chain combines TRBV3-1 (or the pseudogene TRBV3-2) with TRBJ1-4; no clear D. Trimming shortened V by 4 bases and J by 5 bases, and 11 bases separated the two germline ends. The CDR3 has 14 amino acids. CDR1 LGHDT and CDR2 YNNKEL come from the germline V gene (reference sequence). The CDR3: CASSPTSMNEKLFF. The CDR3 bases are TGTGCCAGCAGCCCCACATCGATGAATGAAAAACTGTTTTTT.

Remarks on this clone: One end of the junction does not line up with germline, which may come from a read error. The chain couples TRBV5-3 to TRBJ2-1, with 7 nucleotides matching TRBD2. TRBV5-3 is an open reading frame whose function is uncertain. The CDR3 covers 14 residues. The CDR3 DNA reads TGTGCCAGAAGCTTGGGGCGGGAGAGGGATGAGCGGTTCTTC. It is translated as CARSLGRERDERFF.

The rearrangement links TRBV7-9 to TRBJ2-7; D is unresolved. This CDR3 region has 15 residues. V was pared by 1 base and J by 5 bases, with 15 bases between. CDR1 SEHNR and CDR2 FQNEAQ come from the germline V gene (reference sequence). For the CDR3, the DNA is TGTGCCAGCAGCTTAGAGGGTGGTGGATTTAACGAGCAGTACTTC. Encoded protein: CASSLEGGGFNEQYF.

The sample holds one count of this clone. This sequence joins TRBV11-2 and TRBJ2-7; D perhaps matches TRBD2 (6 bases). Germline V gene lookup returns CDR1 SGHAT and CDR2 FQNNGV. V lost 6 bases and J lost 9, with 18 bases in between. The CDR3 is 13 amino acids. The CDR3 protein is CASSIPRRAGQYF. The CDR3 DNA reads as TGTGCCAGCAGTATCCCCCGGAGGGCTGGGCAGTACTTC.

The CDR3 coding sequence is TGCGCCAGCAGTGAGCAGTACCAAGAGACCCAGTACTTC. It codes for CASSEQYQETQYF. The chain links TRBV10-1 to TRBJ2-5; no definite D call. The CDR3 spans 13 residues. Trimming cost V 2 bases and J 0 bases, with 4 bases left between them. Germline V gene data show CDR1 as WNHNN and CDR2 as SYGVQD (reference sequence).

This chain connects TRBV7-9 to TRBJ2-1; D unclear. This CDR3 contains 12 residues. The V and J ends lost 5 bases and 8 bases respectively, with 10 bases between them. From germline, CDR1 is SEHNR and CDR2 FQNEAQ (reference sequence). The CDR3, as DNA: TGTGCCAGCAGCCCAGGTCGGGATGAGCAGTTCTTC. Protein product: CASSPGRDEQFF. The whole variable domain, filled in from reference TRBV7-9 and TRBJ2-1, reads DTGVSQNPRHKITKRGQNVTFRCDPISEHNRLYWYRQTLGQGPEFLTYFQNEAQLEKSRLLSDRFSAERPKGSFSTLEIQRTEQGDSAMYLCASSPGRDEQFFGPGTRLTVL.

V and J are TRBV5-1 and TRBJ1-4; unclear D gene. The CDR3 is 16 residues long. CDR1 and CDR2 from the germline V gene are SGHRS and YFSETQ. V lost 4 bases and J lost 8, with 21 bases in between. This CDR3 is CASSQETQLVPEKLFF. The DNA for the CDR3 is TGCGCCAGCAGCCAAGAGACCCAGCTTGTGCCCGAAAAACTGTTTTTT.

The rearrangement joins TRBV20-1 to TRBJ2-4; no definite D call. The CDR3 consists of 15 residues. CDR1 DFQATT and CDR2 SNEGSKA come from the germline V gene (reference sequence). Trimming left V 3 bases short and J 0 bases short, with 12 bases between. The CDR3 loop is CSASRVALAKNIQYF. CDR3 in DNA: TGCAGTGCTAGTAGGGTGGCACTAGCCAAAAACATTCAGTACTTC.

V usage is TRBV11-3 and J usage is TRBJ2-1; D unclear. V lost 5 bases and J lost 6, with 11 bases in between. The CDR3 loop spans 13 amino acids. Germline CDR1 SGHNT, CDR2 YENEEA. The CDR3, as DNA: TGTGCCAGCAGCGTTCCGGGCTCCAATGAGCAGTTCTTC. Its translation: CASSVPGSNEQFF.

Here the CDR3 reads CAISEDRGRGTEAFF. Written as DNA, the CDR3 is TGTGCCATCAGTGAGGACCGGGGTCGGGGCACTGAAGCTTTCTTT. The chain combines TRBV10-3 with TRBJ1-1; D gene unclear. The CDR3 is 15 amino acids. V shed 2 bases and J shed 4 bases, with 14 bases lying between them. Germline V gene sequence: CDR1 ENHRY, CDR2 SYGVKD.

The rearrangement uses TRBV10-1 and TRBJ1-2, with TRBD1 matching 9 bases. The junction had 8 bases not matched to a gene; V was cut back by 0 bases and J by 6 bases. This CDR3 has 16 residues. Germline V CDR1 and CDR2: WNHNN, SYGVQD (reference sequence). CDR3 DNA: TGCGCCAGCAGTGAGTCTATAGGGACAGGGATGGATGGCTACACCTTC. It is translated as CASSESIGTGMDGYTF.

The chain is built from TRBV28 and TRBJ1-1, with D unclear. This CDR3 region has 13 residues. V lost 6 bases and J 0 bases, leaving 8 bases between the germline ends. Germline assignment: CDR1 MDHEN and CDR2 SYDVKM. DNA for the CDR3: TGTGCCAGCAGGCCCCAGGTGAACACTGAAGCTTTCTTT. This translates into CASRPQVNTEAFF.

DNA for the CDR3: TGTGCCAGCAGCTTAGGGGGGTATGGCTACACCTTC. Encoded protein: CASSLGGYGYTF. V usage is TRBV11-2 and J usage is TRBJ1-2; D possibly corresponds to TRBD1 (5 bases). The CDR3 covers 12 residues. Germline CDR1 is SGHAT and CDR2 is FQNNGV. V was pared by 1 base and J by 5 bases, with 5 bases between.

The chain combines TRBV28 with TRBJ2-7; TRBD2 aligns across 12 bases. The CDR3 totals 18 residues. Germline V gene sequence: CDR1 MDHEN, CDR2 SYDVKM. With V trimmed by 0 bases and J by 0 bases, 6 bases remained unmatched. CDR3 sequence (DNA): TGTGCCAGCAGTTTATGGGCTAGCGGGGGGGCTCCCTCCTACGAGCAGTACTTC. Translation: CASSLWASGGAPSYEQYF.

The chain employs TRBV4-1 and TRBJ2-3; D gene ambiguous. The CDR3 is 12 residues long. V was clipped by 4 bases and J by 3 bases, with 5 bases between them. Germline CDR1 is MGHRA and CDR2 is YSYEKL. The CDR3 sequence: CASSRETDTQYF. The CDR3 DNA reads TGCGCCAGCAGCCGGGAAACAGATACGCAGTATTTT.

The chain uses TRBV7-6 and TRBJ1-1, with a tentative D call TRBD1 (5 bases). Germline loops: CDR1 SGHVS, CDR2 FNYEAQ. The V end was cut by 1 base, the J end by 5 bases, with 14 bases between. The CDR3 is 15 residues long. CDR3 coding DNA: TGTGCCAGCAGCTTAGGCTGGGGGGGTGGGACTGAAGCTTTCTTT. Its translation is CASSLGWGGGTEAFF.

V and J are TRBV27 and TRBJ1-2; possibly TRBD1 for D (6 bases). Germline V gives CDR1 MNHEY, CDR2 SMNVEV (reference sequence). V lost 5 bases to trimming and J lost 4 bases, with 8 bases between them. This CDR3 is 12 amino acids long. CDR3 DNA sequence: TGTGCCAGCAGTGAAGGGGGCTATGGCTACACCTTC. Residues: CASSEGGYGYTF.

V gene TRBV3-1 (or the pseudogene TRBV3-2) combines with J gene TRBJ1-6; D is ambiguous. V gave up 1 base and J gave up 10 bases, with 8 bases separating them. CDR3 length: 13 amino acids. Germline lookup yields CDR1 LGHDT and CDR2 YNNKEL (reference sequence). The CDR3 sequence is CASSQGLSSPLHF. The CDR3 DNA reads as TGTGCCAGCAGCCAAGGTCTCTCCTCACCCCTCCACTTT.

The chain combines TRBV7-3 with TRBJ2-6; D may be TRBD2 (5 bases). The germline CDR1 and CDR2 sequences are SGHTA and FQGTGA. This CDR3 region has 12 residues. The V end lost 11 bases, the J end lost 1 base, and 6 bases lay between the germline ends. CDR3: CASGSGANVLTF. The DNA of the CDR3 is TGTGCCTCGGGGTCTGGGGCCAACGTCCTGACTTTC.

This chain links TRBV6-6 with TRBJ2-7; D remains ambiguous. The CDR3 totals 11 residues. Germline CDR1 is MNHNY and CDR2 is SVGAGI (reference sequence). The V end was cut by 5 bases, the J end by 4 bases, with 6 bases between. The CDR3 loop is CASSGEYEQYF. The CDR3 DNA follows: TGTGCCAGCAGTGGCGAATACGAGCAGTACTTC.

V is TRBV7-3 and J is TRBJ2-7; TRBD1 might be the D (5 bases). V shed 2 bases and J shed 2 bases, with 13 bases lying between them. Germline V gene lookup returns CDR1 SGHTA and CDR2 FQGTGA. This CDR3 is built from 15 residues. This chain's CDR3 is CASSLGARSPYEQYF. CDR3 sequence (DNA): TGTGCCAGCAGCTTAGGGGCGCGTAGCCCCTACGAGCAGTACTTC.

V gene TRBV2 combines with J gene TRBJ2-4; 11 nucleotides align to TRBD2. V dropped 6 bases and J dropped 9; count of bases not matched to a gene: 4. Germline values: CDR1 SNHLY, CDR2 FYNNEI. CDR3 size: 13 residues. The CDR3 nucleotides are TGTGCCAGCAGGACTAGCGGGGATTCCATTCAGTACTTC. It yields the protein CASRTSGDSIQYF.

The chain couples TRBV2 to TRBJ1-1, with D maybe TRBD1 (5 bases). Germline CDR1 and CDR2: SNHLY and FYNNEI. This CDR3 comprises 15 residues. Trimming removed 3 bases at V and 3 bases at J, with 14 bases between. CDR3 DNA: TGTGCCAGCAGTGATGTGGGGGGGACTGACACTGAAGCTTTCTTT. Translating gives CASSDVGGTDTEAFF.